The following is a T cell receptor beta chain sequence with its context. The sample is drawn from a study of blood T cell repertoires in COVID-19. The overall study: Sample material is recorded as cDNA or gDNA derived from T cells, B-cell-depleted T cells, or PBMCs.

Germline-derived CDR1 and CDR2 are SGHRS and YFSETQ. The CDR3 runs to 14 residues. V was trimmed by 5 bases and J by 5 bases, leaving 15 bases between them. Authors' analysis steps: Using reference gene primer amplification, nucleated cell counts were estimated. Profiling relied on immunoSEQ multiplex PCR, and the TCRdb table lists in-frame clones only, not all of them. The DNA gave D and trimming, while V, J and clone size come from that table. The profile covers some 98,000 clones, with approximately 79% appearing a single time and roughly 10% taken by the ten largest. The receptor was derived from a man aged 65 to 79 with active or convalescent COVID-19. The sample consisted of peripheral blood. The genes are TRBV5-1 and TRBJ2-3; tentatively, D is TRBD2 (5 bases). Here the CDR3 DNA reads TGCGCCAGCAGTCTTCCTCGGACTGAAGATACGCAGTATTTT. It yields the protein CASSLPRTEDTQYF.